What follows describes a single T cell receptor (beta chain). The same CDR3 arises from other DNA sequences in this sample as well. Profiled with immunoSEQ multiplex PCR; TCRdb holds only in-frame clones, not every one. The sample lists some 330,000 clones, about 92% occurring once. This CDR3 has 14 residues. The J segment lost 4 bases and the V segment lost 3 bases, leaving 5 bases of the junction unmatched. Germline V gene lookup returns CDR1 SEHNR and CDR2 FQNEAQ (reference sequence). The sample is drawn from a study of blood T cell repertoires in COVID-19. Material for sequencing was PBMCs or T cells enriched from blood (not recorded which). J is TRBJ1-1 and V is TRBV7-9; 7 positions agree with TRBD1. This sequence originates from a woman aged 30 to 39 who had recovered from COVID-19. The CDR3 DNA sequence: TGTGCCAGCAGCTTGTCCGCAGGGGGCACTGAAGCTTTCTTT. It is translated as CASSLSAGGTEAFF.